This TCR beta chain was identified in a study of CD8+ T cells in alopecia areata. Turning to the study itself: Administration of oral tofacitinib to treated patients was at 5 to 10 mg twice daily. For treated patients, severity scores reflected the percentage of scalp area affected.

Sequencing relied on a cDNA template that was reverse transcribed from extracted RNA. TCRdb's table, derived via immunoSEQ multiplex PCR, lists solely in-frame clones and lacks some. The table shows roughly 190,000 clones, with more than 55% occurring only once. The V end lost 1 base, the J end lost 0 bases, and 10 bases lay between the germline ends. This CDR3 is 16 amino acids long. Germline-derived CDR1 and CDR2 are LGHNA and YSLEER. The treatment was: oral pan-JAK inhibitor, 5-10 mg twice daily. Peripheral blood samples and lesional scalp punch biopsies were obtained from alopecia areata patients.

V usage is TRBV4-3 and J usage is TRBJ2-1; D is ambiguous. The source is a human donor with alopecia areata. This sample comprised CD4+ T cells sorted from blood, obtained at week 4, from a patient treated with tofacitinib. The CDR3 protein is CASSQAFRSSYNEQFF. As DNA, the CDR3 is TGCGCCAGCAGCCAAGCGTTCAGGAGCTCCTACAATGAGCAGTTCTTC.